The 24 T cell receptor beta chains below were found in one sample sequenced in a study of tumor-infiltrating lymphocytes in localized non-small cell lung cancer. The assay was immunoSEQ multiplex PCR, and TCRdb's table has in-frame clones only and misses some. The table records around 15,000 clones, more than 75% of them present only once. The sample was uninvolved lung tissue not adjacent to the tumor. These receptor sequences come from a human donor with non-small cell lung cancer.

This clone was seen a few times. The chain uses TRBV4-1 and TRBJ1-1; 8 positions agree with TRBD1. The CDR3 totals 16 residues. Trimming cost V 10 bases and J 0 bases; bases outside gene matches: 13. Germline V gene lookup returns CDR1 MGHRA and CDR2 YSYEKL. The CDR3 coding sequence is TGCGCCACCCAGAGACAGGGGAGTAGTTTGAACACTGAAGCTTTCTTT. Amino acids: CATQRQGSSLNTEAFF.

The chain links TRBV2 to TRBJ1-5, with TRBD1 as a possible D gene (5 bases). V lost 3 bases and J 3 bases, leaving 9 bases between the germline ends. Germline assignment: CDR1 SNHLY and CDR2 FYNNEI. The CDR3 runs 14 residues. The CDR3 is CASSEGHNNQPQHF. The CDR3 region has the DNA TGTGCCAGCAGTGAGGGGCATAACAATCAGCCCCAGCATTTT.

The chain employs TRBV20-1 and TRBJ1-1; D is unclear. The germline CDR1 and CDR2 sequences are DFQATT and SNEGSKA (reference sequence). The V and J ends lost 4 bases and 1 base respectively, with 4 bases between them. CDR3 length equals 11 residues. CDR3 residues: CSANGNTEAFF. The CDR3 DNA follows: TGCAGTGCTAACGGGAACACTGAAGCTTTCTTT.

The chain links TRBV10-3 to TRBJ1-2, with 9 bases aligning to TRBD1. The trim removed 6 bases at V and 8 bases at J, leaving 13 bases unmatched. The CDR3 loop spans 15 amino acids. The germline V gene encodes CDR1 ENHRY and CDR2 SYGVKD. CDR3 residues: CAISPDRGIGGGYTF. CDR3 DNA: TGTGCCATCAGCCCTGACAGGGGGATAGGTGGAGGCTACACCTTC.

The genes are TRBV5-1 and TRBJ2-1, with 12 bases aligning to TRBD1. J lost 8 bases, V lost 1 base, and 7 bases had no gene match. CDR3 length: 16 amino acids. From germline, CDR1 is SGHRS and CDR2 YFSETQ. The CDR3 here is CASSLWGQGALDEQFF. The DNA for the CDR3 is TGCGCCAGCAGCTTGTGGGGACAGGGGGCGTTGGATGAGCAGTTCTTC.

This chain connects TRBV9 to TRBJ1-2; TRBD1 might be the D (5 bases). This CDR3 is built from 14 residues. Trimming shortened V by 4 bases and J by 8 bases, and 18 bases separated the two germline ends. Germline CDR1 reads SGDLS; CDR2 reads YYNGEE. The CDR3 is CASSPDSGGWGYTF. As DNA, the CDR3 is TGTGCCAGCAGCCCCGATAGTGGGGGGTGGGGCTACACCTTC.

The sample holds one count of this clone. V usage is TRBV27 and J usage is TRBJ2-1; 8 nucleotides align to TRBD2. CDR1 MNHEY and CDR2 SMNVEV come from the germline V gene (reference sequence). The length of the CDR3 is 16 residues. Trimming took 3 bases from V and 4 from J; bases not matched to a gene: 8. The chain's CDR3 is CASSFSGASGYNEQFF. DNA for the CDR3: TGTGCCAGCAGTTTCTCCGGGGCTAGCGGGTACAATGAGCAGTTCTTC.

This clone counts as medium-sized. The chain has TRBV6-1 and TRBJ2-1; 8 nucleotides match TRBD2. Germline CDR1 reads MNHNS; CDR2 reads SASEGT. The CDR3 runs 16 residues. Unmatched junction bases numbered 7, after V lost 4 bases and J lost 2 bases. The CDR3 DNA is TGTGCCAGCAGTGTTCAAGCGGGAGCCCCCTACAATGAGCAGTTCTTC. This sequence encodes CASSVQAGAPYNEQFF.

This clone was detected only a few times. This chain connects TRBV6-1 to TRBJ1-4; maybe TRBD1 (5 bases). V was trimmed by 2 bases and J by 9 bases, leaving 7 bases between them. The CDR3 length is 12 residues. Germline V CDR1 and CDR2: MNHNS, SASEGT. CDR3 sequence (DNA): TGTGCCAGCAGTGAACAGGGTCAAAAACTGTTTTTT. Amino acids: CASSEQGQKLFF.

The rearrangement links TRBV15 to TRBJ2-3, with TRBD1 matching over 8 bases. The germline CDR1 and CDR2 sequences are LNHNV and YYDKDF (reference sequence). The CDR3 runs to 16 residues. V shed 1 base and J 3 bases; nucleotides not matched to a gene: 6. The CDR3 DNA is TGTGCCACCAGCAGAGGCTGGACAGGGCGGACAGATACGCAGTATTTT. Translated: CATSRGWTGRTDTQYF.

The chain uses TRBV9 and TRBJ2-1, with TRBD2 matching 8 bases. This CDR3 comprises 14 residues. The ends lost 4 bases at V and 10 bases at J; junction bases unmatched: 10. Germline lookup yields CDR1 SGDLS and CDR2 YYNGEE. CDR3 region: CASSPQSGRREQFF. The CDR3 coding sequence is TGTGCCAGCAGCCCCCAGAGCGGGAGAAGAGAGCAGTTCTTC. The whole variable domain, remainder taken from reference TRBV9 and TRBJ2-1, is DSGVTQTPKHLITATGQRVTLRCSPRSGDLSVYWYQQSLDQGLQFLIQYYNGEERAKGNILERFSAQQFPDLHSELNLSSLELGDSALYFCASSPQSGRREQFFGPGTRLTVL.

This chain links TRBV6-1 with TRBJ1-5; no clear D. With 3 bases removed from V and 3 bases from J, the gap between germline ends came to 6 bases. CDR1 MNHNS and CDR2 SASEGT come from the germline V gene. The CDR3 is made up of 13 amino acids. In DNA form, the CDR3 reads TGTGCCAGCAGTGACACATACAATCAGCCCCAGCATTTT. Residues: CASSDTYNQPQHF.

The V call is TRBV6-1, the J call TRBJ1-2, with unresolved D. V lost 1 base and J 7 bases, leaving 10 bases between the germline ends. In germline, CDR1 is MNHNS, CDR2 SASEGT. The CDR3 contains 13 residues. The CDR3 DNA reads as TGTGCCAGCAGTGAAGGTACCGGGCCTGGCTACACCTTC. Amino acid sequence: CASSEGTGPGYTF.

The V gene is TRBV5-1, the J gene TRBJ2-1, with a weak D call TRBD2 (5 bases). The V end lost 0 bases, the J end lost 1 base, and 8 bases lay between the germline ends. CDR1 and CDR2 from the germline V gene are SGHRS and YFSETQ. The CDR3 totals 15 residues. In nucleotides, the CDR3 is TGCGCCAGCAGCTTGGAAGCGGCATCCTACAATGAGCAGTTCTTC. The encoded protein is CASSLEAASYNEQFF.

V and J are TRBV11-2 and TRBJ1-3; the match to TRBD1 covers 8 bases. The ends lost 1 base at V and 3 bases at J; junction bases unmatched: 2. The germline gives CDR1 SGHAT, CDR2 FQNNGV. This CDR3 has 15 residues. The CDR3 is CASSLGTGYGNTIYF. In DNA form, the CDR3 reads TGTGCCAGCAGCTTAGGGACAGGGTATGGAAACACCATATATTTT.

The rearrangement uses TRBV4-1 and TRBJ2-1; D not certain. Germline values: CDR1 MGHRA, CDR2 YSYEKL. Between the trimmed V and J ends, which lost 0 bases and 9 bases, there was a span of 15 bases. The CDR3 sequence is 15 residues long. The CDR3 DNA is TGCGCCAGCAGCCAAGATCGGGCAGGCCCGGGTGAGCAGTTCTTC. It specifies CASSQDRAGPGEQFF.

About this clone: One junction end does not reproduce the germline sequence, and a read error may be involved. The chain uses TRBV7-2 and TRBJ2-1; 8 bases line up with TRBD2. This CDR3 has 12 amino acids. CDR1 is SGHTA and CDR2 is FQGNSA in the germline V gene. CDR3 sequence (DNA): TGTGCCAGCAGCTTAGTAGTGGCGGGAGGAGTCTTC. The encoded protein is CASSLVVAGGVF.

This chain joins TRBV5-5 and TRBJ2-5, with D uncertain. V lost 1 base and J 1 base, leaving 8 bases between the germline ends. CDR3 length equals 14 residues. Germline CDR1 reads SGHKS; CDR2 reads YYEKEE (reference sequence). The DNA for the CDR3 is TGTGCCAGCAGCTTGAGAGCTTCCCAAGAGACCCAGTACTTC. It translates to CASSLRASQETQYF.

The chain couples TRBV27 to TRBJ2-3; a weak D match, TRBD1 (6 bases). CDR3 length equals 12 residues. Germline V gives CDR1 MNHEY, CDR2 SMNVEV (reference sequence). Trimming removed 4 bases from V and 6 bases from J, with 8 bases in between. CDR3 nucleotide sequence: TGTGCCAGCAGTTCCCAGGGGGATACGCAGTATTTT. Translated: CASSSQGDTQYF.

The chain has TRBV28 and TRBJ1-3; the match to TRBD1 covers 9 bases. Per germline, CDR1 MDHEN and CDR2 SYDVKM. This CDR3 is 18 amino acids long. V was clipped by 1 base and J by 0 bases; unmatched bases: 7. The CDR3 nucleotides read TGTGCCAGCAGTTTATACCGGGACAGGGCCCACTCTGGAAACACCATATATTTT. This gives the protein CASSLYRDRAHSGNTIYF.

This chain uses TRBV4-2 with TRBJ2-3, with 8 nucleotides matching TRBD2. Germline V CDR1 and CDR2: LGHNA, YNFKEQ. This CDR3 is built from 16 residues. Trimming removed 4 bases from V and 5 bases from J; junction bases left unmatched: 11. The CDR3 DNA is TGTGCCAGCAGCCCTGTCGGGCGGGAGGAGGTAGATACGCAGTATTTT. It codes for CASSPVGREEVDTQYF.

The chain links TRBV6-5 to TRBJ1-1; no definite D call. The CDR3 is made up of 15 amino acids. V lost 6 bases and J lost 3, with 17 bases in between. The germline CDR1 and CDR2 sequences are MNHEY and SVGAGI. CDR3 amino acids: CASSINRAPDTEAFF. DNA for the CDR3: TGTGCCAGCAGCATTAACCGTGCGCCGGACACTGAAGCTTTCTTT.

The V call is TRBV5-6, the J call TRBJ2-7; 7 bases are a match to TRBD1. The V segment lost 3 bases and the J segment 3 bases; nucleotides outside the gene matches: 3. The CDR3 spans 13 residues. Germline V CDR1 and CDR2: SGHDT, YYEEEE. CDR3 protein: CASSSRDSYEQYF. CDR3 coding DNA: TGTGCCAGCAGCTCCCGGGACAGCTACGAGCAGTACTTC.

V is TRBV5-1 and J is TRBJ1-2, with D maybe TRBD1 (6 bases). The CDR3 consists of 15 residues. Trimming removed 4 bases at V and 2 bases at J, with 15 bases between. CDR1 SGHRS and CDR2 YFSETQ come from the germline V gene. CDR3 DNA sequence: TGCGCCAGCAGCGCTCTAATTCAGGGGAACTATGGCTACACCTTC. This codes for CASSALIQGNYGYTF. The whole variable domain, remainder taken from reference TRBV5-1 and TRBJ1-2, is KAGVTQTPRYLIKTRGQQVTLSCSPISGHRSVSWYQQTPGQGLQFLFEYFSETQRNKGNFPGRFSGRQFSNSRSEMNVSTLELGDSALYLCASSALIQGNYGYTFGSGTRLTVV.